This TCR beta chain comes out of a study of cytomegalovirus exposure and HLA in healthy donors. About the research overall: Inside one of the first data releases sat roughly 80 million unique TCRs taken from HLA-typed donors. Across around 400 genotyped donors, roughly 80% landed in the Caucasian-associated ancestry cluster. General study findings and limits: In an earlier analysis, productive rearrangement rates for most beta V segments clustered near 87% or 30%. A highly shared variant cluster was judged a likely technical artifact.

Use of 60 Vbeta and 13 Jbeta primers characterized the PCR. Repertoires were generated with immunoSEQ multiplex PCR, while TCRdb's copy carries only in-frame clones and drops some. This sample has 160,000 or so clones, with approximately 80% found just once. Concerning this clone: Its antigen is currently unknown.

The CDR3 runs 14 residues. Per the germline V gene, CDR1 is SGDLS and CDR2 is YYNGEE. V shed 4 bases and J 5 bases; nucleotides not matched to a gene: 8. The sequenced sample consisted of PBMCs. The chain is built from TRBV9 and TRBJ2-5; 7 positions match TRBD2. The clonotype originates from a woman aged 45-60 years in good health and CMV-seronegative. CDR3: CASSTTSVGETQYF. DNA of the CDR3: TGTGCCAGCAGCACAACTAGCGTCGGGGAGACCCAGTACTTC.